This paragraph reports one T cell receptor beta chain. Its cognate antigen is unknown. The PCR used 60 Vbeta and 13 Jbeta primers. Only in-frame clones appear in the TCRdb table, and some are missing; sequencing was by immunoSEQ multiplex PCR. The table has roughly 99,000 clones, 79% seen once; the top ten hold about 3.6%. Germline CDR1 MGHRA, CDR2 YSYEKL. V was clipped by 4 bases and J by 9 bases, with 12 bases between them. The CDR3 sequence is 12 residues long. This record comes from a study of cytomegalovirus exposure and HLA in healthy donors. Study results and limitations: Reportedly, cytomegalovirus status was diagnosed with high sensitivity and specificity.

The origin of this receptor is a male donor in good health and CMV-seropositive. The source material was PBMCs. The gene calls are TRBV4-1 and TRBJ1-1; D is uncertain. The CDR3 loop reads CASSPIGGKAFF. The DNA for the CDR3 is TGCGCCAGCAGCCCGATCGGCGGGAAAGCTTTCTTT.